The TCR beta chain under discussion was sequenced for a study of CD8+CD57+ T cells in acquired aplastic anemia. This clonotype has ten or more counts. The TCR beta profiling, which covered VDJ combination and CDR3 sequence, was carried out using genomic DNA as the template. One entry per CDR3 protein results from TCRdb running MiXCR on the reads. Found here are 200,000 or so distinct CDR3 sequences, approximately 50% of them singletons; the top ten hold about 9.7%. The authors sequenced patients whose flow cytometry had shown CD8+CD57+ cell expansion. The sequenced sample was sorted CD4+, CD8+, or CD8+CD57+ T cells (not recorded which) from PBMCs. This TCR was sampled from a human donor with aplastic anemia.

The CDR3 nucleotides are TGCGCCAGCAGCTTGGCCGGGGTAGCGGGAAAAGAGCAGTTCTTC. Translating it yields CASSLAGVAGKEQFF. The J gene is TRBJ2-1, the V gene TRBV5-1; 8 bases match TRBD2. This CDR3 region has 15 residues. Germline V gene lookup returns CDR1 SGHRS and CDR2 YFSETQ. V shed 0 bases, J shed 10 bases, and the junction held 9 bases outside the gene matches.